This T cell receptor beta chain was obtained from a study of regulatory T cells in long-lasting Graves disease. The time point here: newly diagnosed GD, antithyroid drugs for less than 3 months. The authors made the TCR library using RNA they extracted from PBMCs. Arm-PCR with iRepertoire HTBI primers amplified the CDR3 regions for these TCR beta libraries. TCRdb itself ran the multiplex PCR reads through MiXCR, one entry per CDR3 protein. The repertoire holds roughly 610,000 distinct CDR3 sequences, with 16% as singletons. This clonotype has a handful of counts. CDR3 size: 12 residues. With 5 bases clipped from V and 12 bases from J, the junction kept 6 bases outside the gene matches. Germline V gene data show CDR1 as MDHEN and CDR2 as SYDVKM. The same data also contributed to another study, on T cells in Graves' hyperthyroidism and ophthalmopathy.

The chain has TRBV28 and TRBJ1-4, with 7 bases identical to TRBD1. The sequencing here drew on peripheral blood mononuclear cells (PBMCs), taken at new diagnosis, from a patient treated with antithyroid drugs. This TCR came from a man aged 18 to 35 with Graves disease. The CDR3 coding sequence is TGTGCCAGCAGTACAGGGGTTGTGGAACTGTTTTTT. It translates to CASSTGVVELFF.